This entry concerns a single TCR beta chain. The data are from a study of shared clonotypes between healthy human individuals. TCRdb's copy holds only in-frame clones and misses some; the assay was immunoSEQ multiplex PCR. In the table there are a few million clones, approximately 93% of which are singletons. This sequence originates from a man between 18 and 29 years old in good health. Some clones in this sample may be carry-over from other donors' samples. The sequenced sample was naive CD4+ T cells from PBMCs. Subset meaning: CD45RA+ positively selected.

The chain's CDR3 is CASLLRSRDRGSGANVLTF. In DNA, the CDR3 is TGTGCCAGTCTTCTCCGCTCCCGGGACAGGGGATCTGGGGCCAACGTCCTGACTTTC. This chain joins TRBV6-4 and TRBJ2-6; TRBD1 matches at 10 bases. The germline CDR1 and CDR2 sequences are MRHNA and SNTAGT. The length of the CDR3 is 19 residues. With V trimmed by 9 bases and J by 1 base, 15 bases remained unmatched.